Each of the 21 T cell receptor beta chains below was sequenced from the same sample in a study of blood T cell repertoires in COVID-19. Generated by immunoSEQ multiplex PCR, the TCRdb table keeps only in-frame clones and is missing some. The repertoire holds roughly 34,000 clones, with 75% to 85% as singletons. The source material was peripheral blood. Source of these receptors: a man older than 75 with active COVID-19.

Only one count was recorded for this clone. The V call is TRBV6-5, the J call TRBJ2-2; 8 bases align to TRBD2. With V trimmed by 10 bases and J by 3 bases, 7 bases remained unmatched. The CDR3 sequence is 14 residues long. Germline assignment: CDR1 MNHEY and CDR2 SVGAGI. The CDR3 sequence: CATPGGGYTGELFF. CDR3 nucleotide sequence: TGTGCCACCCCCGGGGGGGGGTACACCGGGGAGCTGTTTTTT.

DNA for the CDR3: TGTGCCAGCAGCTTAGGCGGGGGGGCCCTAGATACGCAGTATTTT. It is translated as CASSLGGGALDTQYF. The rearrangement uses TRBV13 and TRBJ2-3; 8 positions agree with TRBD2. The CDR3 extends over 15 amino acids. Germline CDR1 reads PRHDT; CDR2 reads FYEKMQ (reference sequence). The V segment lost 0 bases and the J segment 5 bases; nucleotides outside the gene matches: 4.

The chain carries TRBV7-8 and TRBJ2-2, with 8 bases matching TRBD1. In germline, CDR1 is SGHVS, CDR2 FQNEAQ. With V trimmed by 4 bases and J by 4 bases, 5 bases remained unmatched. The CDR3 contains 15 residues. CDR3: CASSSQGASTGELFF. CDR3 DNA sequence: TGTGCCAGCAGCTCCCAGGGGGCGAGCACCGGGGAGCTGTTTTTT.

With respect to this clone: An end of the junction differs from the germline gene, which may be a read error. The chain uses TRBV2 and TRBJ2-1, with 7 bases identical to TRBD1. This CDR3 contains 13 residues. Germline-derived CDR1 and CDR2 are SNHLY and FYNNEI. CDR3 in DNA: TGTGCCAGCAGCGAAGACAGGGCCAATGAGCAGTTCTTC. Encoded protein: CASSEDRANEQFF.

This chain uses TRBV29-1 with TRBJ2-3; perhaps TRBD2 as D (7 bases). V lost 3 bases to trimming and J lost 2 bases, with 15 bases between them. CDR1 is SQVTM, CDR2 ANQGSEA, per germline. The CDR3 runs 15 residues. CDR3 loop: CSVEGGARHTDTQYF. In DNA, the CDR3 is TGCAGCGTTGAGGGGGGGGCCAGACACACAGATACGCAGTATTTT.

The CDR3 loop is CASSGQGTGEKLFF. DNA for the CDR3: TGCGCCAGCAGCGGTCAGGGGACGGGTGAAAAACTGTTTTTT. The V gene is TRBV5-1, the J gene TRBJ1-4; D possibly corresponds to TRBD1 (6 bases). With 4 bases removed from V and 7 bases from J, the gap between germline ends came to 14 bases. The germline gives CDR1 SGHRS, CDR2 YFSETQ. The length of the CDR3 is 14 residues.

The chain combines TRBV20-1 with TRBJ2-1; no clear D gene. The CDR3 contains 12 residues. V was shortened by 3 bases and J by 8 bases, with 11 bases between the two germline ends. The V gene's germline CDR1 is DFQATT and CDR2 SNEGSKA (reference sequence). The CDR3 sequence is CSASSLNDEQFF. The CDR3 DNA reads as TGCAGTGCTAGTTCACTGAACGATGAGCAGTTCTTC.

CDR3 in amino acids: CASSGTQVNTEAFF. CDR3 DNA: TGCGCCAGCAGCGGGACACAGGTGAACACTGAAGCTTTCTTT. J is TRBJ1-1 and V is TRBV5-1, with a weak D call TRBD1 (6 bases). Trimming left V 4 bases short and J 0 bases short, with 10 bases between. Germline-derived CDR1 and CDR2 are SGHRS and YFSETQ. There are 14 residues in the CDR3.

This clone is labeled as medium-sized. J is TRBJ1-3 and V is TRBV4-3, with D possibly TRBD1 on 5 matching bases. The germline V gene has CDR1 LGHNA and CDR2 YSLEER. CDR3 length equals 16 residues. The V end was cut by 3 bases, the J end by 4 bases, with 16 bases between. This chain's CDR3 is CASSQDDSGSGNTIYF. CDR3 sequence (DNA): TGCGCCAGCAGCCAGGACGATTCAGGGTCAGGAAACACCATATATTTT.

V gene TRBV9 combines with J gene TRBJ2-7; 7 nucleotides match TRBD2. The CDR3 consists of 15 residues. With 0 bases clipped from V and 3 bases from J, the junction kept 6 bases outside the gene matches. Germline CDR1 and CDR2: SGDLS and YYNGEE. CDR3 sequence (DNA): TGTGCCAGCAGCGTAGGGGAGGGACTATACTACGAGCAGTACTTC. Translation: CASSVGEGLYYEQYF.

This clone occurred once. This rearrangement joins TRBV7-9 to TRBJ2-7; perhaps TRBD1 as D (6 bases). The CDR3 is made up of 16 amino acids. V was pared by 3 bases and J by 2 bases, with 17 bases between. Germline values: CDR1 SEHNR, CDR2 FQNEAQ (reference sequence). CDR3 bases: TGTGCCAGCAGCTTTACAGGGAAAACGGGTGCCTACGAGCAGTACTTC. It encodes CASSFTGKTGAYEQYF. The entire variable domain, with the rest obtained from reference TRBV7-9 and TRBJ2-7, is as follows: DTGVSQNPRHKITKRGQNVTFRCDPISEHNRLYWYRQTLGQGPEFLTYFQNEAQLEKSRLLSDRFSAERPKGSFSTLEIQRTEQGDSAMYLCASSFTGKTGAYEQYFGPGTRLTVT.

The rearrangement links TRBV10-3 to TRBJ1-2, with TRBD1 matching over 9 bases. Losses at the gene ends were 4 bases for V and 6 bases for J; bases not matched to a gene: 6. CDR3 length equals 14 residues. CDR1 and CDR2 (germline): ENHRY, SYGVKD. The CDR3 DNA reads as TGTGCCATCAGTGTTACCGGGACAGGGAATGGCTACACCTTC. Protein sequence: CAISVTGTGNGYTF.

Comments on this clone: The same CDR3 is also encoded by other DNA sequences in this sample. The chain is built from TRBV3-1 (or the pseudogene TRBV3-2) and TRBJ2-2, with D unresolved. The V gene lost 0 bases and the J gene lost 1 base, with 3 bases spanning the gap. CDR3 length equals 14 residues. Germline V CDR1 and CDR2: LGHDT, YNNKEL (reference sequence). The CDR3 protein is CASSQDLNTGELFF. CDR3 sequence (DNA): TGTGCCAGCAGCCAAGACCTGAACACCGGGGAGCTGTTTTTT.

This clone was observed a handful of times. The chain employs TRBV14 and TRBJ2-7, with TRBD2 matching 8 bases. The CDR3 sequence is 16 residues long. V gave up 4 bases and J gave up 0 bases; unmatched junction bases: 8. Per the germline V gene, CDR1 is SGHDN and CDR2 is FVKESK. The CDR3 spells CASSRLDGGASYEQYF. CDR3 DNA: TGTGCCAGCAGCCGCCTGGACGGGGGGGCCTCCTACGAGCAGTACTTC.

The CDR3 DNA reads TGTGCCACCAGCACCTCTGCCCGGGGGGGAAATACGCAGTATTTT. This gives the protein CATSTSARGGNTQYF. V and J are TRBV15 and TRBJ2-3; 8 nucleotides match TRBD2. Germline CDR1 and CDR2: LNHNV and YYDKDF (reference sequence). This CDR3 is 15 amino acids long. V gave up 4 bases and J gave up 7 bases; unmatched junction bases: 10.

The DNA of the CDR3 is TGTGCCAGCAGGGGGGTGGCAGGGGCCCTGGAGACCCAGTACTTC. It encodes CASRGVAGALETQYF. The chain uses TRBV2 and TRBJ2-5; tentative D call: TRBD1 (6 bases). The CDR3 has 15 residues. V lost 6 bases and J 5 bases, leaving 19 bases between the germline ends. Germline V gives CDR1 SNHLY, CDR2 FYNNEI.

V gene TRBV3-1 (or the pseudogene TRBV3-2) combines with J gene TRBJ1-2; D remains unclear. Looked up from germline, CDR1 is LGHDT and CDR2 is YNNKEL (reference sequence). This CDR3 has 15 residues. V dropped 4 bases and J dropped 2 bases, with 14 bases sitting between them. CDR3 amino acids: CASSLTLGGNYGYTF. The CDR3 coding sequence is TGTGCCAGCAGCCTTACCCTAGGAGGAAACTATGGCTACACCTTC.

This clone was seen more than once but under ten times. The chain uses TRBV24-1 and TRBJ2-2; TRBD1 matches 10 bases. With 5 bases clipped from V and 4 bases from J, the junction kept 3 bases outside the gene matches. Germline V gene data show CDR1 as KGHDR and CDR2 as SFDVKD. This CDR3 comprises 15 residues. CDR3 sequence reads: CATSGRTGGTGELFF. As DNA, the CDR3 is TGTGCCACCAGTGGCCGGACAGGGGGCACCGGGGAGCTGTTTTTT.

This chain joins TRBV4-1 and TRBJ2-2, with D possibly matching TRBD2 (6 bases). CDR1 is MGHRA and CDR2 is YSYEKL in the germline V gene. Trimming pared 4 bases from V and 2 bases from J, leaving 11 bases between. CDR3 length equals 15 residues. The DNA of the CDR3 is TGCGCCAGCAGCCCCCGGGACTCCAACACCGGGGAGCTGTTTTTT. It encodes CASSPRDSNTGELFF.

The DNA of the CDR3 is TGTGCCAGCAGCGTAGGGAGCTCTGGAAACACCATATATTTT. It yields the protein CASSVGSSGNTIYF. The genes are TRBV9 and TRBJ1-3; D gene unclear. The CDR3 contains 14 residues. The germline V and J ends were trimmed by 0 bases and 0 bases, with 4 bases remaining between them. Germline CDR1 reads SGDLS; CDR2 reads YYNGEE.

V gene TRBV6-5 combines with J gene TRBJ1-1; D is uncertain. Trimming removed 3 bases at V and 2 bases at J, with 7 bases between. Germline CDR1 is MNHEY and CDR2 is SVGAGI. The CDR3 extends over 13 amino acids. For the CDR3, the DNA is TGTGCCAGCAGTTATGAGCGCAACACTGAAGCTTTCTTT. This codes for CASSYERNTEAFF.